These 16 T cell receptor beta chains were sequenced from one sample in a study of radiotherapy plus CTLA-4 blockade in lung cancer. The assay was immunoSEQ multiplex PCR, and TCRdb's table has in-frame clones only and misses some. This table has roughly 66,000 clones, over 75% appearing once. This sample comprised peripheral blood, obtained from a patient treated with radiotherapy plus ipilimumab. Receptors originate from a human donor with non-small cell lung cancer who had a partial response to radiotherapy plus ipilimumab.

The CDR3 loop is CAISESATWETQYF. The CDR3 DNA follows: TGTGCCATCAGTGAGTCGGCCACCTGGGAGACCCAGTACTTC. The chain is built from TRBV10-3 and TRBJ2-5; no definite D call. CDR1 and CDR2 (germline): ENHRY, SYGVKD. Trimming cost V 0 bases and J 5 bases, with 10 bases left between them. There are 14 residues in the CDR3.

This clone has only a few counts. The rearrangement joins TRBV11-1 to TRBJ1-5; 8 nucleotides match TRBD1. V shed 5 bases and J 3 bases; nucleotides not matched to a gene: 6. The CDR3 covers 15 residues. Germline CDR1 reads SGHAT; CDR2 reads FQDESV (reference sequence). The DNA of the CDR3 is TGTGCCAGCAGCCTCGGGACAGGCCCCAATCAGCCCCAGCATTTT. This sequence encodes CASSLGTGPNQPQHF.

The chain employs TRBV10-2 and TRBJ1-2; weak D call: TRBD1 (6 bases). There are 14 residues in the CDR3. Per germline, CDR1 WSHSY and CDR2 SAAADI. With 9 bases removed from V and 6 bases from J, the gap between germline ends came to 20 bases. The CDR3 DNA follows: TGCGCCAGTACCAGCCTCAGGGGCGCGGATGGCTACACCTTC. Residues: CASTSLRGADGYTF.

This clone was counted a single time. The chain links TRBV27 to TRBJ1-6, with unresolved D. Germline V gene data show CDR1 as MNHEY and CDR2 as SMNVEV (reference sequence). The CDR3 contains 14 residues. V was trimmed by 5 bases and J by 3 bases, leaving 8 bases between them. The CDR3 coding sequence is TGTGCCAGCAGTGTGGCAGGCTATAATTCACCCCTCCACTTT. It encodes CASSVAGYNSPLHF.

The sample holds a few counts of this clone. V usage is TRBV30 and J usage is TRBJ2-3; 7 positions agree with TRBD2. This CDR3 spans 14 amino acids. V was clipped by 1 base and J by 4 bases; unmatched bases: 5. Per the germline V gene, CDR1 is GTSNPN and CDR2 is SVGIG (reference sequence). CDR3 residues: CAWSALGGPDTQYF. The CDR3 DNA reads as TGTGCCTGGAGTGCCCTGGGAGGGCCAGATACGCAGTATTTT.

V is TRBV5-4 and J is TRBJ2-1; the match to TRBD2 covers 8 bases. Per germline, CDR1 SGHNT and CDR2 YYREEE (reference sequence). Trimming at V came to 0 bases and at J to 12 bases, leaving 2 bases not matched to a gene. CDR3 length equals 12 residues. Here the CDR3 DNA reads TGTGCCAGCAGCTTGGATGCGGGAGGGCAGTTCTTC. Protein product: CASSLDAGGQFF.

V gene TRBV7-9 combines with J gene TRBJ1-5; the D is unclear. V was trimmed by 5 bases and J by 1 base, leaving 12 bases between them. Germline V lookup: CDR1 SEHNR, CDR2 FQNEAQ (reference sequence). CDR3 length equals 15 residues. CDR3 residues: CASSLSPGSNQPQHF. CDR3 DNA sequence: TGTGCCAGCAGCCTATCTCCGGGAAGCAATCAGCCCCAGCATTTT.

This chain uses TRBV11-2 with TRBJ1-1; no firm D call. The CDR3 spans 13 residues. The V end lost 5 bases, the J end lost 10 bases, and 17 bases lay between the germline ends. Looked up from germline, CDR1 is SGHAT and CDR2 is FQNNGV. The CDR3 DNA sequence: TGTGCCAGCAGCCAAAGCGCCCCGACCGGAGCTTTCTTT. Translating it yields CASSQSAPTGAFF.

The chain couples TRBV28 to TRBJ1-5; D is possibly TRBD1 (6 bases). CDR1 and CDR2 from the germline V gene are MDHEN and SYDVKM. V lost 3 bases to trimming and J lost 4 bases, with 10 bases between them. The CDR3 is 14 amino acids. CDR3 amino acids: CASSLDSTNQPQHF. CDR3 sequence (DNA): TGTGCCAGCAGTTTGGACAGTACGAATCAGCCCCAGCATTTT.

The gene calls are TRBV28 and TRBJ2-7; D is possibly TRBD2 (5 bases). This CDR3 has 15 amino acids. The V and J ends lost 10 bases and 5 bases respectively, with 24 bases between them. The germline V gene has CDR1 MDHEN and CDR2 SYDVKM. The CDR3 loop is CATQPFSEGINEQYF. In DNA form, the CDR3 reads TGTGCCACCCAACCCTTCAGTGAGGGTATTAACGAGCAGTACTTC.

The chain is built from TRBV5-8 and TRBJ1-2, with no clear D. This CDR3 has 11 amino acids. V was pared by 6 bases and J by 4 bases, with 7 bases between. CDR1 and CDR2 from the germline V gene are SGHTS and YDEGEE. The CDR3 reads CASTSGYGYTF. In DNA form, the CDR3 reads TGTGCCAGCACATCGGGCTATGGCTACACCTTC.

The V call is TRBV6-1, the J call TRBJ1-6; maybe TRBD1 (5 bases). With 9 bases removed from V and 10 bases from J, the gap between germline ends came to 19 bases. CDR3 length: 14 residues. Germline values: CDR1 MNHNS, CDR2 SASEGT. CDR3 amino acids: CASTPGKRESPLHF. The CDR3 nucleotides are TGTGCCAGTACCCCAGGGAAAAGGGAATCACCCCTCCACTTT.

The chain joins TRBV19 to TRBJ1-1; no clear D. The V end was cut by 4 bases, the J end by 4 bases, with 16 bases between. Germline values: CDR1 LNHDA, CDR2 SQIVND (reference sequence). The CDR3 length is 15 residues. This chain's CDR3 is CASSTTAGGGTEAFF. The CDR3 DNA reads TGTGCCAGTAGTACGACCGCAGGCGGAGGCACTGAAGCTTTCTTT.

This chain links TRBV27 with TRBJ2-2; 14 bases line up with TRBD2. This CDR3 spans 18 amino acids. V lost 3 bases and J lost 3; bases outside the gene matches: 6. Germline V gene sequence: CDR1 MNHEY, CDR2 SMNVEV (reference sequence). CDR3 loop: CASSLRLAGGIDTGELFF. The CDR3 DNA reads TGTGCCAGCAGTTTGAGACTAGCGGGAGGGATCGACACCGGGGAGCTGTTTTTT.

In this sample, this clone turned up a few times. The chain employs TRBV30 and TRBJ1-5; TRBD1 is a possible D gene (5 bases). CDR3 length: 13 residues. The V and J ends lost 0 bases and 7 bases respectively, with 10 bases between them. Germline V gene data show CDR1 as GTSNPN and CDR2 as SVGIG (reference sequence). Here the CDR3 DNA reads TGTGCCTGGAGTGTACATGGGGGGCAGCCCCAGCATTTT. Translation gives CAWSVHGGQPQHF.

With respect to this clone: One junction end does not reproduce the germline sequence, and a read error may be involved. The chain links TRBV11-3 to TRBJ2-7; possibly TRBD1 for D (6 bases). The CDR3 runs 15 residues. Germline CDR1 is SGHNT and CDR2 is YENEEA. CDR3 coding DNA: TGTGCCGGCAGCCCGACATCAGGGGCCCTGGGCGAGCAGTACTTC. Translated: CAGSPTSGALGEQYF.